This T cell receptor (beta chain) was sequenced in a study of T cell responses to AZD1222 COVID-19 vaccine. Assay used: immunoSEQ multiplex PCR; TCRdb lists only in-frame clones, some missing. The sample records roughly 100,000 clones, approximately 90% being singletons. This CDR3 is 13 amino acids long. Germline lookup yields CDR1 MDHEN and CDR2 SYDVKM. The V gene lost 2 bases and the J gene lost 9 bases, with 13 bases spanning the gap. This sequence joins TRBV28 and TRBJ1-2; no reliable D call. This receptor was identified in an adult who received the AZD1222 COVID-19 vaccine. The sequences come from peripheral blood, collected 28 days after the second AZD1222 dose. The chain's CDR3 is CASSLDPGQSYTF. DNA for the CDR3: TGTGCCAGCAGTTTAGACCCCGGGCAGAGCTACACCTTC.